The clone carrying this T cell receptor beta chain was found many times. As yet, its antigen is unknown. The CDR3 length is 13 residues. Trimming removed 4 bases at V and 7 bases at J, with 10 bases between. Germline V gives CDR1 SEHNR, CDR2 FQNEAQ (reference sequence). Exclusion of patients followed from uncontrolled infection, other autoimmune disease, pregnancy or lactation. About 10 ml fresh peripheral blood yielded the PBMCs. The data stem from a study of T cells in Graves' hyperthyroidism and ophthalmopathy. The overall study: Before any treatment, at initial diagnosis, peripheral blood was collected.

There were TCR beta CDR3 regions amplified from RNA transcripts. The primer set for the first-round RT-PCR of the TCR CDR3 was HTBI. TCRdb reprocessed the multiplex PCR reads with MiXCR, giving one entry per CDR3 protein. The sample lists 700,000 or so distinct CDR3 sequences, about 14% occurring once. Study findings and constraints: For ophthalmopathy, model prediction preceded onset by a median around six months.

The clonotype was recovered from a woman aged 45-65 years with Graves' ophthalmopathy. The V and J genes are TRBV7-9 and TRBJ2-2; tentatively, D is TRBD1 (5 bases). Sequencing used blood. This CDR3 is CASSSRDGGELFF. CDR3 bases: TGTGCCAGCAGCTCCAGGGATGGCGGGGAGCTGTTTTTT.